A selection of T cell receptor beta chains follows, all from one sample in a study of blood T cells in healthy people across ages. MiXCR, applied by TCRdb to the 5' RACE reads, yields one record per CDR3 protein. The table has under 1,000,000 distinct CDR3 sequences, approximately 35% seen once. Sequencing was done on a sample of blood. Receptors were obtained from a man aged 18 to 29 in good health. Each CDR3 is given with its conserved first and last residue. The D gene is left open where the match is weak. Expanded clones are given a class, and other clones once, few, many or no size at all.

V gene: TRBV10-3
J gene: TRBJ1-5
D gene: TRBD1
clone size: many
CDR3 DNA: TGTGCCATCAGCGGGGACAGGGGACAGCCCCAGCATTTT
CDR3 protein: CAISGDRGQPQHF

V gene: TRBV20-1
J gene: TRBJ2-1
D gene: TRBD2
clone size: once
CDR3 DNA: TGCAGTGCTACTTTTTCAGGGACTAGCGGGGGGTATAGCTCCTACAATGAGCAGTTCTTC
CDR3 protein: CSATFSGTSGGYSSYNEQFF

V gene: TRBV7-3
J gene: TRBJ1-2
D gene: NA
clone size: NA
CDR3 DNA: TGTGCCAGCAGCGTGGATGGAGCTGATGGCTACACCTTC
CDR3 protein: CASSVDGADGYTF

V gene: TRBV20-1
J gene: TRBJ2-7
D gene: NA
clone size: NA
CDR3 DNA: TGCAGTGCTAGAGATCCCCAGACATCCTACGAGCAGTACTTC
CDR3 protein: CSARDPQTSYEQYF

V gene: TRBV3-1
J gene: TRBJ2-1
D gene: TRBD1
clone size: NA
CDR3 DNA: TGTGCCAGCAGCCAGCCCCTAACAGGGGGCAGTGAGCAGTTCTTC
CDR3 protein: CASSQPLTGGSEQFF

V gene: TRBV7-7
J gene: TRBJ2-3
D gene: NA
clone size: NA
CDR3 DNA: TGTGCTAGCGACTCGGGATGGACTAGCACAGATACGCAGTATTTT
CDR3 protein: CASDSGWTSTDTQYF

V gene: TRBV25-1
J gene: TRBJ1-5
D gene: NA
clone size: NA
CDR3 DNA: TGTGCCAGCAGTGAAACGGGGGTTGGGTTTGGCAATCAGCCCCAGCATTTT
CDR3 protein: CASSETGVGFGNQPQHF

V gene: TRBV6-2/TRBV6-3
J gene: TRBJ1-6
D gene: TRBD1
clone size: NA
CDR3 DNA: TGTGCCAGCAGTCGAACAGGGGGCGCTGATTCACCCCTCCACTTT
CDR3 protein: CASSRTGGADSPLHF

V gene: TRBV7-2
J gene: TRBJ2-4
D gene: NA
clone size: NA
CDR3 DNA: TGTGCCAGCAGCTGGAACGGACGGGGAAACATTCAGTACTTC
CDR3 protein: CASSWNGRGNIQYF

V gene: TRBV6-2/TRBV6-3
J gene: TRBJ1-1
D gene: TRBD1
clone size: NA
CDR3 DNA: TGTACCAGCAGTTACAGGGGCAGATCCTCGTCTGAAGCTTTCTTT
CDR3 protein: CTSSYRGRSSSEAFF

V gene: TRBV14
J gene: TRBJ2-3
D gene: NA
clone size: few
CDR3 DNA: TGTGCCAGCAGCCTAGAGACGGGATCTATGACAGATACGCAGTATTTT
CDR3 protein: CASSLETGSMTDTQYF

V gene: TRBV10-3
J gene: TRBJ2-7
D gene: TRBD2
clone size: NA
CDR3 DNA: TGTGCCATCAGCGGGTTGTATGGCGGGGGATCGGGCGAGCAGTACTTC
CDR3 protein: CAISGLYGGGSGEQYF

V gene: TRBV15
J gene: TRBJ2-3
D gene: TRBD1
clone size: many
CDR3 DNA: TGTGCCACCAGCACTAGGACAGGGGCCACAGATACGCAGTATTTT
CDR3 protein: CATSTRTGATDTQYF

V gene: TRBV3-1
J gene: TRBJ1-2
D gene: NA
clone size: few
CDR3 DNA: TGTGCCAGCAGCCCCCCCTACACCTTC
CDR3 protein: CASSPPYTF

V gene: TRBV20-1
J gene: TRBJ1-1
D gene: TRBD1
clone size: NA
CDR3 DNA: TGCAATGCTGTCGGAAACAGGGGGCAAATCGAAGCTTTCTTT
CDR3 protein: CNAVGNRGQIEAFF